A selection of T cell receptor beta chains follows, all from one sample in a study of blood T cell repertoires in COVID-19. The table came from immunoSEQ multiplex PCR; TCRdb's copy has only in-frame clones and leaves some out. The data hold 70,000 to 95,000 clones, with roughly 80% observed a single time. Source material: peripheral blood. Every receptor here comes from a woman between 40 and 50 years old with active or convalescent COVID-19. Each CDR3 is given with its conserved first and last residue. D genes are given only for firm matches. For some rows the clone size is stated as once, few or many, or as a class when expanded; others skip it.

D gene: TRBD2; V gene: TRBV29-1; clone size: .; J gene: TRBJ2-1; CDR3 protein: CSVEGASGPTYNEQFF; CDR3 DNA: TGCAGCGTTGAAGGGGCTAGCGGACCAACCTACAATGAGCAGTTCTTC
D gene: TRBD1; V gene: TRBV18; clone size: .; J gene: TRBJ1-5; CDR3 protein: CASSPGQLNQPQHF; CDR3 DNA: TGTGCCAGCTCACCGGGACAGCTAAATCAGCCCCAGCATTTT
D gene: .; V gene: TRBV24-1; clone size: .; J gene: TRBJ1-5; CDR3 protein: CATSDRYNQPQHF; CDR3 DNA: TGTGCCACCAGTGACCGGTACAATCAGCCCCAGCATTTT
D gene: .; V gene: TRBV6-5; clone size: .; J gene: TRBJ1-1; CDR3 protein: CASRTPSGATEAFF; CDR3 DNA: TGTGCCAGCAGAACTCCATCCGGAGCAACTGAAGCTTTCTTT
D gene: .; V gene: TRBV30; clone size: once; J gene: TRBJ1-4; CDR3 protein: CAWSRTARVNEKLFF; CDR3 DNA: TGTGCCTGGTCCCGAACCGCCAGGGTTAATGAAAAACTGTTTTTT
D gene: .; V gene: TRBV5-8; clone size: .; J gene: TRBJ1-1; CDR3 protein: CASSFRTAGTEAFF; CDR3 DNA: TGTGCCAGCAGCTTCCGGACCGCGGGGACTGAAGCTTTCTTT
D gene: TRBD1; V gene: TRBV18; clone size: .; J gene: TRBJ2-7; CDR3 protein: CASSPFQQGGTYEQYF; CDR3 DNA: TGTGCCAGCTCACCTTTCCAACAGGGGGGAACCTACGAGCAGTACTTC
D gene: TRBD1; V gene: TRBV10-2; clone size: .; J gene: TRBJ1-6; CDR3 protein: CASSRDRVAYNSPLHF; CDR3 DNA: TGCGCCAGCAGCCGGGACAGGGTCGCCTATAATTCACCCCTCCACTTT
D gene: .; V gene: TRBV13; clone size: .; J gene: TRBJ2-1; CDR3 protein: CASSLEVRLAEQFF; CDR3 DNA: TGTGCCAGCAGCTTAGAAGTTCGGCTAGCGGAGCAGTTCTTC
D gene: TRBD2; V gene: TRBV7-2; clone size: few; J gene: TRBJ2-5; CDR3 protein: CASTNPQAGRGETQYF; CDR3 DNA: TGTGCCAGCACCAACCCACAAGCGGGACGGGGAGAGACCCAGTACTTC
D gene: .; V gene: TRBV7-3; clone size: many; J gene: TRBJ1-1; CDR3 protein: CASMPHPGANTEAFF; CDR3 DNA: TGTGCCAGCATGCCCCACCCGGGAGCCAACACTGAAGCTTTCTTT
D gene: TRBD1; V gene: TRBV28; clone size: .; J gene: TRBJ1-2; CDR3 protein: CASSGTVIYGYTF; CDR3 DNA: TGTGCCAGCAGTGGGACAGTGATCTATGGCTACACCTTC
D gene: .; V gene: TRBV16; clone size: .; J gene: TRBJ1-5; CDR3 protein: CASSQSSEGPQHF; CDR3 DNA: TGTGCCAGCAGCCAATCTTCAGAGGGACCCCAGCATTTT
D gene: TRBD1; V gene: TRBV6-6; clone size: .; J gene: TRBJ1-2; CDR3 protein: CASSPQGVNYGYTF; CDR3 DNA: TGTGCCAGCAGCCCACAGGGGGTAAACTATGGCTACACCTTC
D gene: .; V gene: TRBV3-1/TRBV3-2; clone size: few; J gene: TRBJ2-5; CDR3 protein: CASSQGTKETQYF; CDR3 DNA: TGTGCCAGCAGCCAAGGGACTAAAGAGACCCAGTACTTC
D gene: TRBD1; V gene: TRBV28; clone size: .; J gene: TRBJ2-5; CDR3 protein: CASRGTVQETQYF; CDR3 DNA: TGTGCCAGCAGGGGGACAGTTCAAGAGACCCAGTACTTC
D gene: .; V gene: TRBV7-9; clone size: .; J gene: TRBJ1-2; CDR3 protein: CASSLVGGATNYGYTF; CDR3 DNA: TGTGCCAGCAGCTTAGTGGGAGGGGCCACTAACTATGGCTACACCTTC
D gene: .; V gene: TRBV18; clone size: .; J gene: TRBJ1-2; CDR3 protein: CASSPDSYGYTF; CDR3 DNA: TGTGCCAGCTCACCGGACTCCTATGGCTACACCTTC
D gene: .; V gene: TRBV14; clone size: .; J gene: TRBJ1-2; CDR3 protein: CASSPQGSYGYTF; CDR3 DNA: TGTGCCAGCAGCCCTCAGGGTTCCTATGGCTACACCTTC
D gene: .; V gene: TRBV5-4; clone size: .; J gene: TRBJ2-5; CDR3 protein: CASSSGQETQYF; CDR3 DNA: TGTGCCAGCAGCTCAGGGCAAGAGACCCAGTACTTC
D gene: .; V gene: TRBV5-5; clone size: .; J gene: TRBJ1-6; CDR3 protein: CASSLEGVIRSNSPLHF; CDR3 DNA: TGTGCCAGCAGCTTAGAGGGGGTTATAAGGAGTAATTCACCCCTCCACTTT
D gene: .; V gene: TRBV9; clone size: .; J gene: TRBJ1-1; CDR3 protein: CASSVGLSQKSEAFF; CDR3 DNA: TGTGCCAGCAGCGTGGGACTAAGCCAGAAATCTGAAGCTTTCTTT
D gene: .; V gene: TRBV5-1; clone size: .; J gene: TRBJ2-7; CDR3 protein: CASTMTAGPAYEQYF; CDR3 DNA: TGCGCCAGCACGATGACCGCGGGTCCCGCCTACGAGCAGTACTTC
D gene: .; V gene: TRBV14; clone size: .; J gene: TRBJ1-5; CDR3 protein: CASSGGAFQPQHF; CDR3 DNA: TGTGCCAGCAGCGGGGGCGCCTTCCAGCCCCAGCATTTT
D gene: .; V gene: TRBV5-1; clone size: .; J gene: TRBJ1-5; CDR3 protein: CASSEGRSNNQPQHF; CDR3 DNA: TGCGCCAGCAGCGAAGGGAGATCTAACAATCAGCCCCAGCATTTT
D gene: .; V gene: TRBV10-1; clone size: .; J gene: TRBJ1-6; CDR3 protein: CASSDSGQALLHF; CDR3 DNA: TGCGCCAGCAGTGATAGCGGGCAGGCGCTCCTCCACTTT
D gene: .; V gene: TRBV19; clone size: .; J gene: TRBJ2-3; CDR3 protein: CASRGRSTDTQYF; CDR3 DNA: TGTGCCAGTAGGGGCCGTAGCACAGATACGCAGTATTTT
D gene: .; V gene: TRBV4-2; clone size: .; J gene: TRBJ1-6; CDR3 protein: CASSQDAGRTNSPLHF; CDR3 DNA: TGTGCCAGCAGCCAAGATGCGGGACGGACAAATTCACCCCTCCACTTT
D gene: TRBD1; V gene: TRBV12-3/TRBV12-4; clone size: .; J gene: TRBJ1-5; CDR3 protein: CASSFDRGQPQHF; CDR3 DNA: TGTGCCAGCAGTTTCGACAGGGGGCAGCCCCAGCATTTT